This TCR beta chain stems from a study of Graves' ophthalmopathy and Graves' hyperthyroidism. Amplification from RNA transcripts yielded the TCR beta CDR3 regions. First-round RT-PCR relied on HTBI primers, and a second-round multiplex PCR came next. In TCRdb, the multiplex PCR reads were re-called with MiXCR into one record per CDR3 protein. The sample holds about 420,000 distinct CDR3 sequences; about 21% are singletons and the top ten take roughly 3%. This clonotype appeared many times. V shed 5 bases and J 2 bases; nucleotides not matched to a gene: 5. The germline gives CDR1 MNHNS, CDR2 SASEGT. CDR3 length equals 15 residues.

The receptor's source is a woman between 18 and 30 years old with stable Graves' hyperthyroidism. The sequenced material came from peripheral blood. J is TRBJ1-2 and V is TRBV6-1, with 10 positions matching TRBD1. The CDR3 loop reads CASSKDRGLNYGYTF. CDR3 sequence (DNA): TGTGCCAGCAGTAAGGACAGGGGGTTAAACTATGGCTACACCTTC.